Listed below are T cell receptor beta chains from one sample, sequenced in a study of blood T cell repertoires in COVID-19. Profiling relied on immunoSEQ multiplex PCR, and the TCRdb table lists in-frame clones only, not all of them. The sample carries a few hundred thousand clones, about 91% recorded once. Material: peripheral blood. The source is a woman under 40 who had recovered from COVID-19. Both conserved end residues are part of each CDR3. D genes are given only for firm matches. Expanded clones get a size class; other rows say once, few or many, or leave the size out.

length,size,D,V,J,CDR3,DNA
15,NA,TRBD1,TRBV24-1,TRBJ1-6,CATSDRTGGGSPLHF,TGTGCCACCAGTGACCGGACAGGGGGAGGGTCACCCCTCCACTTT
14,NA,NA,TRBV5-1,TRBJ1-5,CASSLPQGNQPQHF,TGCGCCAGCAGCTTACCTCAGGGAAATCAGCCCCAGCATTTT
14,once,TRBD1,TRBV5-1,TRBJ1-1,CASSFQGARTEAFF,TGCGCCAGCAGCTTCCAGGGGGCGCGCACTGAAGCTTTCTTT
17,NA,TRBD2,TRBV3-1/TRBV3-2,TRBJ2-7,CASSPGSGGWFAYEQYF,TGTGCCAGCAGCCCAGGATCGGGGGGGTGGTTTGCGTACGAGCAGTACTTC
12,NA,NA,TRBV18,TRBJ2-2,CASSPSGSRLFF,TGTGCCAGCTCACCTTCAGGTTCTCGGCTGTTTTTT
12,NA,NA,TRBV7-9,TRBJ1-1,CASSPLNTEAFF,TGTGCCAGCAGCCCGTTGAACACTGAAGCTTTCTTT
15,NA,NA,TRBV7-3,TRBJ2-1,CASSLGAGPPGEQFF,TGTGCCAGCAGCTTAGGGGCGGGACCCCCGGGGGAGCAGTTCTTC
14,NA,NA,TRBV18,TRBJ1-2,CASSPPGTTYGYTF,TGTGCCAGCTCACCACCAGGGACTACCTATGGCTACACCTTC
12,NA,TRBD1,TRBV29-1,TRBJ1-2,CSVGDRNYGYTF,TGCAGCGTTGGGGACAGAAACTATGGCTACACCTTC
15,NA,NA,TRBV27,TRBJ1-1,CASSLTGLMNTEAFF,TGTGCCAGCAGTTTAACAGGGCTAATGAACACTGAAGCTTTCTTT
16,NA,NA,TRBV28,TRBJ1-2,CASSAGRQLYVYGYTF,TGTGCCAGCAGTGCGGGACGGCAGCTGTACGTCTATGGCTACACCTTC
14,NA,NA,TRBV9,TRBJ1-1,CASSRLTLNTEAFF,TGTGCCAGCAGCCGCCTTACATTGAACACTGAAGCTTTCTTT
14,NA,TRBD1,TRBV6-5,TRBJ1-1,CASSPPGQGPEAFF,TGTGCCAGCAGTCCCCCGGGACAGGGCCCTGAAGCTTTCTTT
18,NA,TRBD1,TRBV3-1/TRBV3-2,TRBJ2-7,CASSPVPGQGARGYEQYF,TGTGCCAGCAGCCCTGTGCCGGGACAGGGGGCACGTGGGTACGAGCAGTACTTC
15,NA,NA,TRBV5-1,TRBJ2-1,CASSIDRSSYNEQFF,TGCGCCAGCAGCATAGACAGGAGCTCCTACAATGAGCAGTTCTTC
13,NA,NA,TRBV12-3/TRBV12-4,TRBJ1-1,CASYSTGRTEAFF,TGTGCCAGCTATAGCACAGGGAGAACTGAAGCTTTCTTT
14,few,TRBD1,TRBV6-5,TRBJ1-5,CASSYMTGGQPQHF,TGTGCCAGCAGTTACATGACAGGGGGTCAGCCCCAGCATTTT
13,once,TRBD1,TRBV28,TRBJ1-5,CASNSRDRVPQHF,TGTGCCAGCAATTCCCGGGACAGGGTCCCCCAGCATTTT
16,few,NA,TRBV11-2,TRBJ2-3,CASSPGSARATDTQYF,TGTGCCAGCAGCCCCGGTTCGGCGCGGGCTACAGATACGCAGTATTTT
15,NA,TRBD2,TRBV19,TRBJ2-1,CASSRAGGPGNEQFF,TGTGCCAGTAGTAGAGCGGGGGGGCCTGGGAATGAGCAGTTCTTC
14,NA,NA,TRBV3-1/TRBV3-2,TRBJ2-7,CASSQVLGGVEQYF,TGTGCCAGCAGCCAAGTACTAGGTGGGGTCGAGCAGTACTTC
15,NA,TRBD1,TRBV29-1,TRBJ1-5,CSVVPGQGRNQPQHF,TGCAGCGTCGTTCCGGGACAGGGGCGCAATCAGCCCCAGCATTTT
13,NA,NA,TRBV6-5,TRBJ2-7,CASGGQEDYEQYF,TGTGCCAGCGGGGGACAAGAGGACTACGAGCAGTACTTC